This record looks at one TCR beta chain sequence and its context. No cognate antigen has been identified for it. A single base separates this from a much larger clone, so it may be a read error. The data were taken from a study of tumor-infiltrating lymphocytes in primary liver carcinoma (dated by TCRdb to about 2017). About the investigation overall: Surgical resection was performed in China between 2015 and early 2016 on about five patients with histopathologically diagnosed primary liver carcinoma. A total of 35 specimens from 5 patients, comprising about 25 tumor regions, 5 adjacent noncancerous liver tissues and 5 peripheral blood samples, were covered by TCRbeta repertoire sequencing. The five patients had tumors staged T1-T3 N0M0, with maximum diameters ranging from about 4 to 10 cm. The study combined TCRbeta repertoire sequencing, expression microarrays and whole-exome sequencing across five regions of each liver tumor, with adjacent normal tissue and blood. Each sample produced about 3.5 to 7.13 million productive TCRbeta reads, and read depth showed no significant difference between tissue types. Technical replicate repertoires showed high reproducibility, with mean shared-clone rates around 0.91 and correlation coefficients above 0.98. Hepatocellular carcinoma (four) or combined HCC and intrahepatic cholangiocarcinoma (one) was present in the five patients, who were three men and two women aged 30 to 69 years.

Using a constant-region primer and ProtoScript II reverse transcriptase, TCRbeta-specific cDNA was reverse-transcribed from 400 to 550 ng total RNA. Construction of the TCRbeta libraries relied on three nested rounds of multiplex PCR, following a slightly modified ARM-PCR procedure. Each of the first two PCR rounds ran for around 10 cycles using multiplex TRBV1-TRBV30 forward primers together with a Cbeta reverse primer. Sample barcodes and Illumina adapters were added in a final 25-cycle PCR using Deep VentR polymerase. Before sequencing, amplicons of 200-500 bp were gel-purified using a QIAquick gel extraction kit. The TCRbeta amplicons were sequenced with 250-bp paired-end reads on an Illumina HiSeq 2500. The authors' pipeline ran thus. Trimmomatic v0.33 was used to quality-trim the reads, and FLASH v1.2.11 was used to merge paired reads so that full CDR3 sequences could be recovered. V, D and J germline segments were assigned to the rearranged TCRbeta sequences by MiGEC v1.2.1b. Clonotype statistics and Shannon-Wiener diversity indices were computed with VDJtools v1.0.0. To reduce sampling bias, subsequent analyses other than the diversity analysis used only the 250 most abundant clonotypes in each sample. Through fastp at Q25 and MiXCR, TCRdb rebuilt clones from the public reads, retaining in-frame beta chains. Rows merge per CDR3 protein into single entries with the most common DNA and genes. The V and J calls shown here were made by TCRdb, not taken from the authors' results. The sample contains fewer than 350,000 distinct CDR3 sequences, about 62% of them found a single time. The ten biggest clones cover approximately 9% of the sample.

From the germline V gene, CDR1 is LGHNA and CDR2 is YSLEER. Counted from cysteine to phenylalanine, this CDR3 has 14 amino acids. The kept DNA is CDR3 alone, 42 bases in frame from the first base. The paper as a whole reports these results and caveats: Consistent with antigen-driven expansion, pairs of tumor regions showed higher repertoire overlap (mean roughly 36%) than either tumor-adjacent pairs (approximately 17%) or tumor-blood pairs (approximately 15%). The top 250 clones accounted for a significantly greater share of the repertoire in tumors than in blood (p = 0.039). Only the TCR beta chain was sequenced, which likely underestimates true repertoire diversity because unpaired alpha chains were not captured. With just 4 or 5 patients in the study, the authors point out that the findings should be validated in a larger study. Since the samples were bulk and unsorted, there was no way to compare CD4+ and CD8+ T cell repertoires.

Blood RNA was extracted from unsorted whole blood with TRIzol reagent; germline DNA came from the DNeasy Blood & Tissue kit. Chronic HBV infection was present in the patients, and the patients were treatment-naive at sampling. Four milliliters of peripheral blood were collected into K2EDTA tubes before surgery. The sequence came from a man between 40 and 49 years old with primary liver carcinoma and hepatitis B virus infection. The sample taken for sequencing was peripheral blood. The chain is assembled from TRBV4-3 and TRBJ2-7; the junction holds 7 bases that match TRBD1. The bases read TGCGCCAGCATCCAAGACAGGGTCGGCTACGAGCAGTACTTC. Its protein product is CASIQDRVGYEQYF.